The entry that follows covers one TCR beta chain sequence. This record comes from a study of identical twins. The V end was cut by 7 bases, the J end by 5 bases, with 15 bases between. The CDR3 has 13 amino acids. TCRdb fed the 5' RACE reads into MiXCR, producing one record per CDR3 protein. Found here are under 900,000 distinct CDR3 sequences, approximately 13% of them singletons; the top ten hold under 2%. These same data were also listed under a study on yellow fever vaccine responses in identical twins.

The receptor comes from a woman younger than 35 in good health. Sequenced: PBMCs. The rearrangement uses TRBV12-3 or TRBV12-4 and TRBJ2-7; D gene uncertain. CDR3 protein: CASTTADWDEQYF. The CDR3 coding sequence is TGTGCCAGCACAACAGCCGACTGGGACGAGCAGTACTTC.